This T cell receptor (beta chain) was captured by sequencing in a study of healthy donors' naive CD4 and CD8 T cells. Across the whole study: Donors spanned ages 20-25, 40-50 and 60-70 years, half female. For TCR alpha, new primers spanned all functional IMGT alpha genes.

Sorting defined naive CD4+ as CD4+CD8-CD45RO-CD45RA+ and naive CD8+ as CD8+CD4-CD45RA+CD27bright. Note on this clonotype: The antigen is not known.

V lost 3 bases, J lost 1 base, and 1 base stayed unmatched. Per the germline V gene, CDR1 is GTSNPN and CDR2 is SVGIG (reference sequence). This CDR3 has 13 amino acids. Study conclusions and caveats: Possible naive T cell homeostatic proliferation bias remained unaddressed.

A linear amplification protocol produced the TCR libraries from 500 ng of total RNA. A single record per CDR3 protein comes from TCRdb applying MiXCR to the reads. This table has some 190,000 distinct CDR3 sequences, around three quarters appearing once. The sample was naive CD4+ and CD8+ T cells sorted from blood, pooled from several donors. The receptor was isolated from a pool of human donors in good health; the sample pools cells from several healthy donors. The V call is TRBV30, the J call TRBJ1-1; 8 nucleotides line up with TRBD1. In DNA, the CDR3 is TGTGCCTGGAGAGACAGGGGGAACACTGAAGCTTTCTTT. Its protein product is CAWRDRGNTEAFF. The full variable domain, in which reference TRBV30 and TRBJ1-1 provide the parts outside the CDR3, is SQTIHQWPATLVQPVGSPLSLECTVEGTSNPNLYWYRQAAGRGLQLLFYSVGIGQISSEVPQNLSASRPQDRQFILSSKKLLLSDSGFYLCAWRDRGNTEAFFGQGTRLTVV.